The 26 T cell receptor beta chains below come from one sample, sequenced in a study of shared T cell receptors in the human thymus. Produced via immunoSEQ multiplex PCR; TCRdb's table is partial and in-frame only. The data hold hundreds of thousands of clones, with approximately 88% observed a single time. Another study also made use of these data, one on human thymus T cells.

Sequenced input: thymocytes. Receptors originate from a boy younger than two with a congenital heart defect.

The CDR3 sequence is CAIRNRTNTGELFF. Here the CDR3 DNA reads TGTGCCATCCGGAACAGGACCAACACCGGGGAGCTGTTTTTT. V usage is TRBV10-3 and J usage is TRBJ2-2, with D tentatively TRBD1 (5 bases). V was shortened by 8 bases and J by 2 bases, with 12 bases between the two germline ends. The germline CDR1 and CDR2 sequences are ENHRY and SYGVKD. This CDR3 region has 14 residues.

The chain employs TRBV4-1 and TRBJ2-1; the match to TRBD1 covers 9 bases. V lost 2 bases and J lost 1; bases outside the gene matches: 15. The germline CDR1 and CDR2 sequences are MGHRA and YSYEKL. This CDR3 is 20 amino acids long. The CDR3 nucleotides are TGCGCCAGCAGCCAACCGGGACAGGGAGGAACTACCATATCCTACAATGAGCAGTTCTTC. Translation gives CASSQPGQGGTTISYNEQFF.

The V and J genes are TRBV30 and TRBJ2-7; 11 nucleotides line up with TRBD1. This CDR3 is 15 amino acids long. Germline V CDR1 and CDR2: GTSNPN, SVGIG (reference sequence). Germline trimming cut 3 bases from V and 2 bases from J; bases unmatched to any gene: 6. The CDR3 DNA is TGTGCCTGGAGACTTAGGGGACAGGGGGCCTACGAGCAGTACTTC. Protein product: CAWRLRGQGAYEQYF.

V is TRBV4-1 and J is TRBJ2-1; 12 bases are a match to TRBD2. There are 15 residues in the CDR3. Trimming cost V 1 base and J 10 bases; bases outside gene matches: 5. Germline CDR1 and CDR2: MGHRA and YSYEKL. The CDR3 DNA follows: TGCGCCAGCAGCCAAGGACTAGCGGGAGCGGGGGAGCAGTTCTTC. Residues: CASSQGLAGAGEQFF.

The V and J genes are TRBV10-3 and TRBJ2-1; 8 bases are shared with TRBD2. Trimming at V came to 6 bases and at J to 8 bases, leaving 3 bases not matched to a gene. CDR1 is ENHRY and CDR2 is SYGVKD in the germline V gene. The CDR3 runs 12 residues. DNA for the CDR3: TGTGCCATCAGCGGGACTAGGGATGAGCAGTTCTTC. The encoded protein is CAISGTRDEQFF.

This chain connects TRBV28 to TRBJ1-2; no definite D call. Between the trimmed V and J ends, which lost 5 bases and 0 bases, there was a span of 19 bases. This CDR3 spans 17 amino acids. Germline lookup yields CDR1 MDHEN and CDR2 SYDVKM. The CDR3 sequence: CASSPLRRFASNYGYTF. DNA of the CDR3: TGTGCCAGCAGTCCCCTCCGTAGATTCGCCTCTAACTATGGCTACACCTTC.

J is TRBJ2-3 and V is TRBV10-3, with a weak D call TRBD1 (6 bases). This CDR3 is 15 amino acids long. The germline gives CDR1 ENHRY, CDR2 SYGVKD. V lost 0 bases and J 6 bases, leaving 13 bases between the germline ends. CDR3 residues: CAISESWGTRDTQYF. In DNA form, the CDR3 reads TGTGCCATCAGTGAGTCTTGGGGGACAAGGGATACGCAGTATTTT.

The chain uses TRBV6-6 and TRBJ1-5; maybe TRBD1 (5 bases). The V gene lost 6 bases and the J gene lost 2 bases, with 11 bases spanning the gap. The CDR3 has 14 residues. Germline CDR1 is MNHNY and CDR2 is SVGAGI (reference sequence). The CDR3: CASRHRLGNQPQHF. Here the CDR3 DNA reads TGTGCCAGCAGACACAGGCTCGGCAATCAGCCCCAGCATTTT.

The chain couples TRBV28 to TRBJ2-1; D may be TRBD2 (6 bases). This CDR3 comprises 20 residues. The germline CDR1 and CDR2 sequences are MDHEN and SYDVKM. Trimming pared 3 bases from V and 4 bases from J, leaving 28 bases between. The CDR3, as DNA: TGTGCCAGCAGTTTCCCGAACCGGGGGAGTTACGTGAACGGGTACAATGAGCAGTTCTTC. It yields the protein CASSFPNRGSYVNGYNEQFF.

The gene calls are TRBV2 and TRBJ2-7; 9 bases fit TRBD2. With V trimmed by 6 bases and J by 2 bases, 8 bases remained unmatched. Germline V gene lookup returns CDR1 SNHLY and CDR2 FYNNEI. This CDR3 has 15 residues. The CDR3 DNA reads as TGTGCCAGCAGACACACCGGGACTAGCCCCTACGAGCAGTACTTC. As protein: CASRHTGTSPYEQYF.

In DNA form, the CDR3 reads TGTGCCTGGAGTAAACTAGCGGGCGCCTCTTACAATGAGCAGTTCTTC. This gives the protein CAWSKLAGASYNEQFF. The genes are TRBV30 and TRBJ2-1; 9 nucleotides agree with TRBD2. The CDR3 has 16 residues. Per germline, CDR1 GTSNPN and CDR2 SVGIG (reference sequence). The trim removed 2 bases at V and 4 bases at J, leaving 9 bases unmatched.

This clone has only one observation. The chain combines TRBV5-4 with TRBJ2-3; 9 positions agree with TRBD2. Per the germline V gene, CDR1 is SGHNT and CDR2 is YYREEE (reference sequence). V lost 0 bases and J lost 3; bases outside the gene matches: 8. The CDR3 loop spans 17 amino acids. The CDR3 bases are TGTGCCAGCAGCTTGGTAGGGTCCAGCGGGAGGACAGATACGCAGTATTTT. Its protein product is CASSLVGSSGRTDTQYF.

The chain uses TRBV6-6 and TRBJ2-7, with D possibly matching TRBD2 (6 bases). CDR3 length: 15 amino acids. The germline CDR1 and CDR2 sequences are MNHNY and SVGAGI (reference sequence). V shed 6 bases and J shed 5 bases, with 20 bases lying between them. This CDR3 is CASSLEELAGHEQYF. The CDR3 DNA reads as TGTGCCAGCAGCCTCGAAGAACTAGCAGGCCACGAGCAGTACTTC.

V is TRBV9 and J is TRBJ1-2; TRBD1 might be the D (5 bases). Germline V gene sequence: CDR1 SGDLS, CDR2 YYNGEE. This CDR3 comprises 12 residues. The germline V and J ends were trimmed by 3 bases and 10 bases, with 13 bases remaining between them. The CDR3 coding sequence is TGTGCCAGCAGCGGGTCAGGGTCAGCCTACACCTTC. Encoded protein: CASSGSGSAYTF.

This chain uses TRBV5-1 with TRBJ2-3; 11 bases agree with TRBD1. The CDR3 sequence is 14 residues long. The germline CDR1 and CDR2 sequences are SGHRS and YFSETQ. V lost 4 bases, J lost 5 bases, and 3 bases stayed unmatched. The CDR3 coding sequence is TGCGCCAGCAGCCGGACAGGGGGCGAAGATACGCAGTATTTT. This sequence encodes CASSRTGGEDTQYF.

This clone has a single count. CDR3 DNA sequence: TGTGCCAGCAGCCCCGACAGGGGTTCGGGTTCCTACAATGAGCAGTTCTTC. Translating it yields CASSPDRGSGSYNEQFF. V usage is TRBV5-6 and J usage is TRBJ2-1, with TRBD1 identical over 8 bases. Losses at the gene ends were 4 bases for V and 1 base for J; bases not matched to a gene: 10. Germline V lookup: CDR1 SGHDT, CDR2 YYEEEE. This CDR3 contains 17 residues. The full variable domain, its missing parts supplied by reference TRBV5-6 and TRBJ2-1, is DAGVTQSPTHLIKTRGQQVTLRCSPKSGHDTVSWYQQALGQGPQFIFQYYEEEERQRGNFPDRFSGHQFPNYSSELNVNALLLGDSALYLCASSPDRGSGSYNEQFFGPGTRLTVL.

The rearrangement uses TRBV9 and TRBJ2-1; 7 positions agree with TRBD2. This CDR3 spans 16 amino acids. V shed 0 bases, J shed 5 bases, and the junction held 8 bases outside the gene matches. CDR1 SGDLS and CDR2 YYNGEE come from the germline V gene. CDR3 loop: CASSVASSSGHNEQFF. The CDR3 nucleotides are TGTGCCAGCAGCGTAGCGTCGTCTAGCGGACACAATGAGCAGTTCTTC.

The chain recombines TRBV4-3 with TRBJ2-5; TRBD2 might be the D (5 bases). The CDR3 has 16 residues. V shed 0 bases and J shed 5 bases, with 16 bases lying between them. Per the germline V gene, CDR1 is LGHNA and CDR2 is YSLEER. The CDR3 spells CASSQDRGRGFETQYF. DNA for the CDR3: TGCGCCAGCAGCCAAGATCGGGGTCGAGGTTTTGAGACCCAGTACTTC.

V is TRBV7-6 and J is TRBJ2-7; maybe TRBD2 (6 bases). Trimming took 4 bases from V and 2 from J, leaving 15 bases between them. Germline CDR1 is SGHVS and CDR2 is FNYEAQ. The CDR3 loop spans 15 amino acids. CDR3 sequence reads: CASSSRAGMAYEQYF. DNA of the CDR3: TGTGCCAGCAGCTCCCGAGCGGGTATGGCCTACGAGCAGTACTTC.

This clone was observed a few times. The chain employs TRBV9 and TRBJ1-1; 9 bases align to TRBD1. The CDR3 is made up of 15 amino acids. Germline assignment: CDR1 SGDLS and CDR2 YYNGEE. Trimming took 0 bases from V and 5 from J; bases not matched to a gene: 5. The CDR3 DNA sequence: TGTGCCAGCAGCGTAGGCACAGGGGGCGATACTGAAGCTTTCTTT. Its translation: CASSVGTGGDTEAFF.

V is TRBV11-2 and J is TRBJ2-5, with 9 bases aligning to TRBD2. The J segment lost 3 bases and the V segment lost 5 bases, leaving 10 bases of the junction unmatched. Germline CDR1 and CDR2: SGHAT and FQNNGV. The CDR3 extends over 16 amino acids. The CDR3 DNA reads as TGTGCCAGCAGCCCGTCCCGGACTAGCGATAAAGAGACCCAGTACTTC. Encoded protein: CASSPSRTSDKETQYF.

The gene calls are TRBV19 and TRBJ1-3; TRBD1 agrees at 10 bases. Trimming at V came to 3 bases and at J to 5 bases, leaving 4 bases not matched to a gene. The germline V gene encodes CDR1 LNHDA and CDR2 SQIVND (reference sequence). CDR3 length equals 15 residues. In nucleotides, the CDR3 is TGTGCCAGTAGTATGCCGGGACAGGGGAGAAACACCATATATTTT. Translating gives CASSMPGQGRNTIYF.

The rearrangement links TRBV10-1 to TRBJ2-7, with D possibly being TRBD2 (6 bases). The CDR3 loop spans 16 amino acids. V was clipped by 2 bases and J by 4 bases, with 18 bases between them. The germline CDR1 and CDR2 sequences are WNHNN and SYGVQD (reference sequence). CDR3 region: CASSERESLPLYEQYF. The CDR3 bases are TGCGCCAGCAGTGAGCGGGAGAGCCTCCCCCTATACGAGCAGTACTTC.

This clone came up once. This chain connects TRBV27 to TRBJ2-7; weak D call: TRBD2 (6 bases). Looked up from germline, CDR1 is MNHEY and CDR2 is SMNVEV (reference sequence). V was pared by 3 bases and J by 2 bases, with 14 bases between. The CDR3 loop spans 15 amino acids. CDR3 DNA sequence: TGTGCCAGCAGTTTGCGGGACGGTCCGCCCTACGAGCAGTACTTC. Amino acid sequence: CASSLRDGPPYEQYF.

This chain uses TRBV6-6 with TRBJ2-7, with TRBD2 matching 8 bases. CDR1 and CDR2 from the germline V gene are MNHNY and SVGAGI (reference sequence). Trimming removed 2 bases from V and 0 bases from J; junction bases left unmatched: 6. This CDR3 spans 16 amino acids. CDR3 bases: TGTGCCAGCAGTTACCTGGCTAGCGGGCCCTCCTACGAGCAGTACTTC. This codes for CASSYLASGPSYEQYF.

This chain connects TRBV5-1 to TRBJ2-7, with D possibly TRBD1 on 5 matching bases. The CDR3 runs 15 residues. CDR1 SGHRS and CDR2 YFSETQ come from the germline V gene. V lost 0 bases and J lost 5, with 15 bases in between. CDR3 residues: CASSLDQGPEDEQYF. The DNA of the CDR3 is TGCGCCAGCAGCTTGGATCAGGGCCCCGAGGACGAGCAGTACTTC.